This TCR beta chain was captured by sequencing in a study of cytomegalovirus exposure and HLA in healthy donors. Researchers ran the PCR with 60 Vbeta and 13 Jbeta primers. Using immunoSEQ multiplex PCR, the repertoire was profiled, and TCRdb retains in-frame clones only, with some absent. The sample shows some 170,000 clones, about three quarters of them seen only once. CDR3 length: 14 residues. CDR1 and CDR2 from the germline V gene are LGHNT and FRNRAP. After removal of 6 bases from V and 5 bases from J, the junction contained 4 bases not matched to a gene. V is TRBV12-5 and J is TRBJ1-5; 10 bases match TRBD1. Sample: PBMCs. The clonotype was recovered from a man in his forties or fifties in good health and CMV-seropositive. The CDR3 nucleotides are TGTGCTAGTGGACCGGACAGGGGGTATCAGCCCCAGCATTTT. Its protein is CASGPDRGYQPQHF.